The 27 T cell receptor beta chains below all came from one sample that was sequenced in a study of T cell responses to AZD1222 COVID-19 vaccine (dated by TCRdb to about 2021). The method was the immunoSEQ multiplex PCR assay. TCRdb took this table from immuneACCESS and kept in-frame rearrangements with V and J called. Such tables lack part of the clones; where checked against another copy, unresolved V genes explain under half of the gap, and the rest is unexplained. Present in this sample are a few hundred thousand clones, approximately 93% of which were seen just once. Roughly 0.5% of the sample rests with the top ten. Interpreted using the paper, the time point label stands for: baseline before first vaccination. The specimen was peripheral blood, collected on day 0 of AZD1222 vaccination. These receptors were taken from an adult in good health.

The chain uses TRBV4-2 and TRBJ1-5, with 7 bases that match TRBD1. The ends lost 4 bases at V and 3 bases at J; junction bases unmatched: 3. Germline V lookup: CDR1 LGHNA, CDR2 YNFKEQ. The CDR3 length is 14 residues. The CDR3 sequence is CASSPGQANQPQHF. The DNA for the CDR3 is TGTGCCAGCAGCCCCGGACAGGCCAATCAGCCCCAGCATTTT.

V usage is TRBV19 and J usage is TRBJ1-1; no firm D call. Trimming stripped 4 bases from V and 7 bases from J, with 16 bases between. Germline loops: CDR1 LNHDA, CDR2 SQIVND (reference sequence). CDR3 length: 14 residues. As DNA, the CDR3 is TGTGCCAGTAGTAACACCGCAAAGAGAGGTGAAGCTTTCTTT. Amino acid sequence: CASSNTAKRGEAFF. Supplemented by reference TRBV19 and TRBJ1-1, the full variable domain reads DGGITQSPKYLFRKEGQNVTLSCEQNLNHDAMYWYRQDPGQGLRLIYYSQIVNDFQKGDIAEGYSVSREKKESFPLTVTSAQKNPTAFYLCASSNTAKRGEAFFGQGTRLTVV.

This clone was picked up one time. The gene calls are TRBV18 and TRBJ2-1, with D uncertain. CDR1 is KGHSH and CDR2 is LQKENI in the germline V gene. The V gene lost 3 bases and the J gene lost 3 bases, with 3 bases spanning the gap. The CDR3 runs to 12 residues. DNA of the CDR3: TGTGCCAGCTCACCTAACTACAATGAGCAGTTCTTC. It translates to CASSPNYNEQFF. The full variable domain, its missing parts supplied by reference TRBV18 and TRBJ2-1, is NAGVMQNPRHLVRRRGQEARLRCSPMKGHSHVYWYRQLPEEGLKFMVYLQKENIIDESGMPKERFSAEFPKEGPSILRIQQVVRGDSAAYFCASSPNYNEQFFGPGTRLTVL.

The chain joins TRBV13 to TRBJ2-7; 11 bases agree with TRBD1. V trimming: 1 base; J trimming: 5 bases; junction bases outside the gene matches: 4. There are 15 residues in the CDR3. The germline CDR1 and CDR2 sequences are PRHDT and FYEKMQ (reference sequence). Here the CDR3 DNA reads TGTGCCAGCAGCTTAGTAAGGACAGGGGGCAACGAGCAGTACTTC. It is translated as CASSLVRTGGNEQYF.

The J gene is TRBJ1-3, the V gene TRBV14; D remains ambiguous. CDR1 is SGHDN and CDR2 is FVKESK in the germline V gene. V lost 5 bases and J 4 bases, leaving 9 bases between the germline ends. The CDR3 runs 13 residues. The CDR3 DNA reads TGTGCCAGCAGCGTTCCTGGAGGAAACACCATATATTTT. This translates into CASSVPGGNTIYF. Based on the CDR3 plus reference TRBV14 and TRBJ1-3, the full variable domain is EAGVTQFPSHSVIEKGQTVTLRCDPISGHDNLYWYRRVMGKEIKFLLHFVKESKQDESGMPNNRFLAERTGGTYSTLKVQPAELEDSGVYFCASSVPGGNTIYFGEGSWLTVV.

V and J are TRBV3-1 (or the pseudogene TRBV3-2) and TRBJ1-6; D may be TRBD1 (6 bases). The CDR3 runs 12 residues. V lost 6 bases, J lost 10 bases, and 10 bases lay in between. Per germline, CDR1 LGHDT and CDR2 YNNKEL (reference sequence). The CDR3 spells CASSTGRSPLHF. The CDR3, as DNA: TGTGCCAGCAGTACAGGGAGGTCACCCCTCCACTTT.

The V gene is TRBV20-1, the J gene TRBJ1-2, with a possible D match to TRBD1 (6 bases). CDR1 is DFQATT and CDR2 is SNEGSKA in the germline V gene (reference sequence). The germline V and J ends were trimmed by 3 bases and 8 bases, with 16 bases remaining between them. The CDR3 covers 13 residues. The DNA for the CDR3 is TGCAGTGCTAGTGTGGGACAAGAGTTCGGCTACACCTTC. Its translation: CSASVGQEFGYTF.

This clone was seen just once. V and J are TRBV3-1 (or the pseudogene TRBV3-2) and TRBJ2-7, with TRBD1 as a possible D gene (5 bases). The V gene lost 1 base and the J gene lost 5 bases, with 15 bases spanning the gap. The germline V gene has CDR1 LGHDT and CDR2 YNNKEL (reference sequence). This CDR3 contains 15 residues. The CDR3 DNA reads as TGTGCCAGCAGCCAAGGCCCAGGGCCGGTAAACGAGCAGTACTTC. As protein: CASSQGPGPVNEQYF.

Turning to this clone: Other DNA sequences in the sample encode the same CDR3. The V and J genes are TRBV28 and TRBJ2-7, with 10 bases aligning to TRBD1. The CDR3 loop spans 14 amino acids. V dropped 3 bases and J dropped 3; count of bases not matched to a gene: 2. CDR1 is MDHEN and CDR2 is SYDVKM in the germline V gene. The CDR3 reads CASSLGDRGYEQYF. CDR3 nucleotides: TGTGCCAGCAGTTTGGGGGACAGGGGCTACGAGCAGTACTTC.

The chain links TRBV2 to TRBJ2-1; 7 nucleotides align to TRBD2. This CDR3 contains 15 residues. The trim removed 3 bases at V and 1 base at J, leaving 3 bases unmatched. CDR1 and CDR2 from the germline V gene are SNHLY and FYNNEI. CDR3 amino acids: CASSDSGGSYNEQFF. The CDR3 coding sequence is TGTGCCAGCAGTGACTCGGGAGGTTCCTACAATGAGCAGTTCTTC.

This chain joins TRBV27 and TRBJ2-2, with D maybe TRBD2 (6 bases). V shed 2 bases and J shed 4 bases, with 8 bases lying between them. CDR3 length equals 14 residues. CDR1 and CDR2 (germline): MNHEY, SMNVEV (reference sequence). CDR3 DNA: TGTGCCAGCAGTTTAATGGGACTCACCGGGGAGCTGTTTTTT. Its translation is CASSLMGLTGELFF.

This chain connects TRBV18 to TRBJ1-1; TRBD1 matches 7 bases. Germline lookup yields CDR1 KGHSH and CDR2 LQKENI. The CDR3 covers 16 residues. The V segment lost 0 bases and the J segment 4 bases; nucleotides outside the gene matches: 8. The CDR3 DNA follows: TGTGCCAGCTCACCACCGTTTCGACAGGGTGCCACTGAAGCTTTCTTT. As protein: CASSPPFRQGATEAFF.

The CDR3 spells CASSPRGSGGELFF. For the CDR3, the DNA is TGTGCCAGCTCTCCACGTGGGAGCGGCGGGGAGCTGTTTTTT. V usage is TRBV3-1 (or the pseudogene TRBV3-2) and J usage is TRBJ2-2; D possibly corresponds to TRBD2 (5 bases). Trimming stripped 8 bases from V and 7 bases from J, with 17 bases between. From germline, CDR1 is LGHDT and CDR2 YNNKEL (reference sequence). CDR3 length: 14 residues.

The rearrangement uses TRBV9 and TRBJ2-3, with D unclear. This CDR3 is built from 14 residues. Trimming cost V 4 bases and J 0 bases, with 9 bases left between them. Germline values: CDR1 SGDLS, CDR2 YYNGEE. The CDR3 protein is CASSSQPSTDTQYF. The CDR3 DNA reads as TGTGCCAGCAGCTCCCAGCCCAGCACAGATACGCAGTATTTT.

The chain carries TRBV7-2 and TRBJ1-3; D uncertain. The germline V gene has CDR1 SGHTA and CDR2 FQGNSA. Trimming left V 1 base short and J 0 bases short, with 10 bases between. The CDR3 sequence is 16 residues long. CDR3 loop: CASSLGVAGSGNTIYF. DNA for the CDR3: TGTGCCAGCAGCTTAGGCGTAGCGGGCTCTGGAAACACCATATATTTT.

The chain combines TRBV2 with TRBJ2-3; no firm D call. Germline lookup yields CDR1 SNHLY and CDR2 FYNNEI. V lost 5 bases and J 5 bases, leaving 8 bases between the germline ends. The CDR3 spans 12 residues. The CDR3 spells CASSPRRDTQYF. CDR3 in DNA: TGTGCCAGCAGTCCGCGGCGAGATACGCAGTATTTT.

CDR3 bases: TGTGCCAGCAGTGAACGCTACGGCCTGGTTAATGAGCAGTTCTTC. Translating it yields CASSERYGLVNEQFF. V is TRBV2 and J is TRBJ2-1; D ambiguous. The CDR3 is made up of 15 amino acids. V lost 2 bases to trimming and J lost 7 bases, with 15 bases between them. In germline, CDR1 is SNHLY, CDR2 FYNNEI.

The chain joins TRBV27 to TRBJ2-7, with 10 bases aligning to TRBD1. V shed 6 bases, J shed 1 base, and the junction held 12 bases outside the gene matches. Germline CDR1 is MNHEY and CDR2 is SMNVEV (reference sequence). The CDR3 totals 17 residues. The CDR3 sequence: CASRPRGTGAISYEQYF. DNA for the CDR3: TGTGCCAGCAGACCCAGGGGGACAGGGGCTATATCCTACGAGCAGTACTTC.

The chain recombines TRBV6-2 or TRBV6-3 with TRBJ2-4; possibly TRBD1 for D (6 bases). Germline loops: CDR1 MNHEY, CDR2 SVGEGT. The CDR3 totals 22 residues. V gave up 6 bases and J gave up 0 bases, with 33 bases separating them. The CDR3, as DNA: TGTGCCAGCAGCCGTCTTGGCCCTTCCGGGACAAGGGATCCCTTAGCCAAAAACATTCAGTACTTC. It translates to CASSRLGPSGTRDPLAKNIQYF.

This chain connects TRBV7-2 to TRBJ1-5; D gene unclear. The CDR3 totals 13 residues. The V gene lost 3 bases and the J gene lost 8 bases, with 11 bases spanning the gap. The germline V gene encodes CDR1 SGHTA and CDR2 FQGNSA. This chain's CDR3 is CASSFRRVEPQHF. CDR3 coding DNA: TGTGCCAGCAGCTTTCGGAGAGTGGAGCCCCAGCATTTT.

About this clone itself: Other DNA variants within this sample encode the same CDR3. This CDR3 is CASSPDSSGNTIYF. The CDR3 nucleotides read TGTGCCAGCTCACCCGACAGTTCTGGAAACACCATATATTTT. The J gene is TRBJ1-3, the V gene TRBV18; D perhaps matches TRBD1 (5 bases). Germline V gene lookup returns CDR1 KGHSH and CDR2 LQKENI. Trimming shortened V by 3 bases and J by 1 base, and 7 bases separated the two germline ends. This CDR3 is 14 amino acids long.

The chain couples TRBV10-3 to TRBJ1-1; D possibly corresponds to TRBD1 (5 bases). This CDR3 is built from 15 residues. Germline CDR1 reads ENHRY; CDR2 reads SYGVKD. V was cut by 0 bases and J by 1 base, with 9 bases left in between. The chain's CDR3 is CAISESWGRNTEAFF. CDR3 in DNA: TGTGCCATCAGTGAGTCCTGGGGCAGGAACACTGAAGCTTTCTTT.

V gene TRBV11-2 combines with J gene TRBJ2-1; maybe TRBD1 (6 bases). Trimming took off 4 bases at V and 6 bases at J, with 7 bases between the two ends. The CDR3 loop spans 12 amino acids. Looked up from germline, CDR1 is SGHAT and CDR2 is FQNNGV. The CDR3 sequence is CASSSQGNEQFF. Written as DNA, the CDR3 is TGTGCCAGCAGCTCACAGGGCAATGAGCAGTTCTTC. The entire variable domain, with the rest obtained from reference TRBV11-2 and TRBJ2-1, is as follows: EAGVAQSPRYKIIEKRQSVAFWCNPISGHATLYWYQQILGQGPKLLIQFQNNGVVDDSQLPKDRFSAERLKGVDSTLKIQPAKLEDSAVYLCASSSQGNEQFFGPGTRLTVL.

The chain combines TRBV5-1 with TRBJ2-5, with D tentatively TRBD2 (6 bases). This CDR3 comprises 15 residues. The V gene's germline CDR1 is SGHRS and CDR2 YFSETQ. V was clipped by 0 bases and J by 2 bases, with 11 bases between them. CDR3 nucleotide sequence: TGCGCCAGCAGCTTGGCCCCGGGGGATCAAGAGACCCAGTACTTC. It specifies CASSLAPGDQETQYF.

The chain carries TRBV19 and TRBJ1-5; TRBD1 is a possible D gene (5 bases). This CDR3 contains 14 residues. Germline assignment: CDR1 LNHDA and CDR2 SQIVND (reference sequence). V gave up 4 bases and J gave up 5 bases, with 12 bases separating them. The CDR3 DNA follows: TGTGCCAGTAGTACAGAGGGACGGTATCAGCCCCAGCATTTT. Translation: CASSTEGRYQPQHF.

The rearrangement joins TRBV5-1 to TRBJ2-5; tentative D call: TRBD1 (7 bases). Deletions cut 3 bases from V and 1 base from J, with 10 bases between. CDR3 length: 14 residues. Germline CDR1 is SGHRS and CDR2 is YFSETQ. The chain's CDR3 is CASSSQGGQETQYF. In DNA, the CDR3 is TGCGCCAGCAGCTCCCAGGGGGGCCAAGAGACCCAGTACTTC.

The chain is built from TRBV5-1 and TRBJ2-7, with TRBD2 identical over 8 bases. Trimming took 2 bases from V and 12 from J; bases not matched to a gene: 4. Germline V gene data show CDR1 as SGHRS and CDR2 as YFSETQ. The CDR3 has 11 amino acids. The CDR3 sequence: CASSFGRDRYF. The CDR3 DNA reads TGCGCCAGCAGCTTCGGGAGGGACCGGTACTTC.